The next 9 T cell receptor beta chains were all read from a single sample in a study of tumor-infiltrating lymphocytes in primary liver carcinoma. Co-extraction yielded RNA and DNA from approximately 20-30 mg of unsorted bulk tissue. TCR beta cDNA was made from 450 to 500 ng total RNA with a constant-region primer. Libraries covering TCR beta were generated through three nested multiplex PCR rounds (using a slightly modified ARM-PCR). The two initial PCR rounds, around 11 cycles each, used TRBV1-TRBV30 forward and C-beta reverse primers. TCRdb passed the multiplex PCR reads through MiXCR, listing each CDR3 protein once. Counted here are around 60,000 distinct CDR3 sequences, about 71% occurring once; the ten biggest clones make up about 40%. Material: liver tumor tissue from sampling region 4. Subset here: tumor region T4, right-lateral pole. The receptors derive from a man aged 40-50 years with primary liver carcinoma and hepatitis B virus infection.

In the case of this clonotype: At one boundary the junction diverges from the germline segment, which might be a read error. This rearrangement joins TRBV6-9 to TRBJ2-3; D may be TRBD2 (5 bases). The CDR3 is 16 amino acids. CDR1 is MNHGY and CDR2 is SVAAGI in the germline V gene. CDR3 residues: CTSSPIAGGVTNTQYF. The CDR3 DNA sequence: TGTACCAGCAGTCCCATCGCGGGTGGAGTCACAAATACGCAGTATTTC.

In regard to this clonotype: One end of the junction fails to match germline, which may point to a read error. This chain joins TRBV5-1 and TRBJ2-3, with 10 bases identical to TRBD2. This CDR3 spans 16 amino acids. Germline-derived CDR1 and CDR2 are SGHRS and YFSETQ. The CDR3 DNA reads TGCGCCAGCAGGGAGTCTAGCGGGAGTTCCACAGATACGCGGTATTTT. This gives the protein CASRESSGSSTDTRYF.

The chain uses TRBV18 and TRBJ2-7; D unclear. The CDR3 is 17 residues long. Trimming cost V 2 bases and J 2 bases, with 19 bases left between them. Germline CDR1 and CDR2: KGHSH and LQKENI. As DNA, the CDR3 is TGTGCCAGCTCACCATTCTCTGCTATAGGGCGGACCTACGAGCAGTACTTC. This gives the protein CASSPFSAIGRTYEQYF.

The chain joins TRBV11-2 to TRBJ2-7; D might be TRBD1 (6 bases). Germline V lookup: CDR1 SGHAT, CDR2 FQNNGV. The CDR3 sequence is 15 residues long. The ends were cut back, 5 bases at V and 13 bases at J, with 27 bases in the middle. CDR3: CASSQGTGRTYEHYF. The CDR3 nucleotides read TGTGCCAGCAGCCAAGGTACAGGGAGAACCTACGAACATTACTTC.

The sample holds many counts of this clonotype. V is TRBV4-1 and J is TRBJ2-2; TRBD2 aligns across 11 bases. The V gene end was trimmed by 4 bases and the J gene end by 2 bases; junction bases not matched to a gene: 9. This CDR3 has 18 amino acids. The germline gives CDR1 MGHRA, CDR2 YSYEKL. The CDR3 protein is CASSPGGSGRGNTGELFF. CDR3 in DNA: TGCGCCAGCAGCCCTGGAGGTAGCGGGAGGGGAAACACCGGGGAGCTGTTTTTT.

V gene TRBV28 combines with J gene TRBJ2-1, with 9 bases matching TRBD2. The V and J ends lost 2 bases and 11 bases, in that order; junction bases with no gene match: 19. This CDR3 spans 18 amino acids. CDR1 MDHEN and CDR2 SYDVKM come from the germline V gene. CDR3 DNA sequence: TGTGCCAGCAGTTTACCCCCGAGAGGTAGCGGGAGTCCCGTTAAGCAGTTCTTC. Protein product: CASSLPPRGSGSPVKQFF.

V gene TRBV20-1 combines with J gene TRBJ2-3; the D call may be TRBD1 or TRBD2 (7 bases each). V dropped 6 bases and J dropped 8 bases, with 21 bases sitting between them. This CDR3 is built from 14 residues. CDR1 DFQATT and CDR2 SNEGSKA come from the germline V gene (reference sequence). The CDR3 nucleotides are TGCAGTGCCAGGGGGGGGGGACAAATTAGTACGCAGTATTTT. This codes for CSARGGGQISTQYF.

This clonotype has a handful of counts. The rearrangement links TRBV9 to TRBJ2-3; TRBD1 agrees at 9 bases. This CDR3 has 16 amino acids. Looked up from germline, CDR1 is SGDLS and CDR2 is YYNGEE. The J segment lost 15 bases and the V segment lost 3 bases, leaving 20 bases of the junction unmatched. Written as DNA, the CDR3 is TGTGCCAGCAGCGCCTATGGACAGGGGAGCGCAGATACTCAATATTTT. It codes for CASSAYGQGSADTQYF. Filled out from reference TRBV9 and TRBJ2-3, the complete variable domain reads DSGVTQTPKHLITATGQRVTLRCSPRSGDLSVYWYQQSLDQGLQFLIQYYNGEERAKGNILERFSAQQFPDLHSELNLSSLELGDSALYFCASSAYGQGSADTQYFGPGTRLTVL.

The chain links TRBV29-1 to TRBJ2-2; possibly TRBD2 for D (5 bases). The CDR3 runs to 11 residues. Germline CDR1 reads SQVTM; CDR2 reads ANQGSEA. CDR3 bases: TGCTGTTACCGGGGTGGCGGGGAGCTGTTTTTT. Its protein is CCYRGGGELFF.